The 21 T cell receptor beta chains given below trace back to one sample, sequenced in a study of radiation and T cells in renal cell carcinoma. Sequencing used immunoSEQ multiplex PCR; TCRdb keeps in-frame clones, though not all of them. In the table there are 18,000 or so clones, over 45% of which are singletons. As to treatment: 15 Gy SBRT to primary tumor, nephrectomy 4 weeks later. The sample here was tumor tissue, taken from a patient whose treatment included radiotherapy and nephrectomy. The receptors were sampled from a man aged 50-59 years with renal cell carcinoma.

The rearrangement joins TRBV5-4 to TRBJ2-7, with no clear D. This CDR3 has 14 amino acids. Germline CDR1 SGHNT, CDR2 YYREEE (reference sequence). V lost 3 bases and J lost 0, with 10 bases in between. CDR3 nucleotides: TGTGCCAGCAGCTCCCCGGCAGCCTCCTACGAGCAGTACTTC. Translation gives CASSSPAASYEQYF.

The V gene is TRBV6-6, the J gene TRBJ1-1; D is possibly TRBD1 (6 bases). Per the germline V gene, CDR1 is MNHNY and CDR2 is SVGAGI (reference sequence). CDR3 length equals 12 residues. Trimming removed 4 bases from V and 11 bases from J, with 14 bases in between. Here the CDR3 reads CASSSPTGRAFF. CDR3 coding DNA: TGTGCCAGCAGTTCACCAACAGGGAGGGCTTTCTTT.

By share of the sample, this clone is medium-sized. V is TRBV4-2 and J is TRBJ2-1; possible D gene TRBD1, 5 bases. Germline V gene data show CDR1 as LGHNA and CDR2 as YNFKEQ. The CDR3 totals 17 residues. Trimming cost V 4 bases and J 4 bases, with 20 bases left between them. The CDR3 nucleotides are TGTGCCAGCAGCCGCAAAGGGTCACAGGACCTATACAATGAGCAGTTCTTC. It translates to CASSRKGSQDLYNEQFF.

The V call is TRBV6-6, the J call TRBJ2-5; the match to TRBD1 covers 7 bases. CDR3 length: 13 residues. The germline CDR1 and CDR2 sequences are MNHNY and SVGAGI (reference sequence). V lost 6 bases and J lost 3; bases outside the gene matches: 4. The chain's CDR3 is CASRGQHKETQYF. Written as DNA, the CDR3 is TGTGCCAGCAGGGGACAGCATAAAGAGACCCAGTACTTC.

This chain links TRBV29-1 with TRBJ2-1; 7 positions match TRBD1. The CDR3 is 13 amino acids. The germline V gene encodes CDR1 SQVTM and CDR2 ANQGSEA. The J segment lost 2 bases and the V segment lost 3 bases, leaving 1 base of the junction unmatched. CDR3 in amino acids: CSVDRGTYNEQFF. In nucleotides, the CDR3 is TGCAGCGTTGACAGGGGGACCTACAATGAGCAGTTCTTC.

This chain joins TRBV7-2 and TRBJ2-3, with 8 bases identical to TRBD1. The CDR3 consists of 18 residues. V shed 1 base, J shed 3 bases, and the junction held 12 bases outside the gene matches. CDR1 SGHTA and CDR2 FQGNSA come from the germline V gene. The CDR3 loop reads CASSLELAAGGITDTQYF. As DNA, the CDR3 is TGTGCCAGCAGCTTAGAGTTGGCGGCAGGGGGCATTACAGATACGCAGTATTTT.

The chain links TRBV4-2 to TRBJ1-4; 7 nucleotides align to TRBD1. This CDR3 has 16 residues. The germline gives CDR1 LGHNA, CDR2 YNFKEQ. The junction had 10 bases not matched to a gene; V was cut back by 4 bases and J by 5 bases. CDR3 nucleotide sequence: TGTGCCAGCAGCCCCGTCCGACAGGGCCTCAATGAAAAACTGTTTTTT. Translated: CASSPVRQGLNEKLFF.

The V and J genes are TRBV5-6 and TRBJ1-4, with TRBD1 matching 12 bases. V was clipped by 4 bases and J by 3 bases; unmatched bases: 4. This CDR3 has 16 amino acids. CDR1 SGHDT and CDR2 YYEEEE come from the germline V gene. The CDR3 here is CASSTGTGGSNEKLFF. CDR3 bases: TGTGCCAGCAGCACCGGGACAGGGGGCTCTAATGAAAAACTGTTTTTT.

The chain recombines TRBV6-6 with TRBJ2-2; TRBD1 matches 9 bases. CDR1 is MNHNY and CDR2 is SVGAGI in the germline V gene (reference sequence). The CDR3 has 14 residues. J gave up 3 bases and V 6 bases, and 2 bases lay outside the gene matches. This CDR3 reads CASRDRGYTGELFF. In DNA, the CDR3 is TGTGCCAGCAGGGACAGGGGTTACACCGGGGAGCTGTTTTTT.

The chain combines TRBV28 with TRBJ1-2; TRBD1 aligns across 7 bases. From germline, CDR1 is MDHEN and CDR2 SYDVKM. CDR3 length: 15 amino acids. V was pared by 3 bases and J by 4 bases, with 8 bases of the junction left unmatched. The CDR3 nucleotides read TGTGCCAGCAGTTTCACAGGGGCATCGGTCTATGGCTACACCTTC. It encodes CASSFTGASVYGYTF.

This clone was counted between two and nine times. The CDR3 loop reads CASSQGGAPGNTIYF. The CDR3 nucleotides read TGCGCCAGCAGCCAGGGGGGGGCCCCTGGAAACACCATATATTTT. The gene calls are TRBV4-3 and TRBJ1-3, with D possibly TRBD1 on 6 matching bases. The CDR3 has 15 residues. Germline CDR1 is LGHNA and CDR2 is YSLEER. Deletions cut 3 bases from V and 2 bases from J, with 11 bases between.

This clone was seen only once. At one end the junction does not follow the germline gene, possibly because of a read error. The J gene is TRBJ2-5, the V gene TRBV7-7, with D unresolved. This CDR3 is 13 amino acids long. Germline CDR1 is SSHAT and CDR2 is FNYEAQ (reference sequence). CDR3 bases: TGTGCTAGCAGCCCTTTCATCCAAGAGACCCAGTACTTC. Translation gives CASSPFIQETQYF.

This clone was picked up a small number of times. The chain employs TRBV7-9 and TRBJ2-7, with 7 bases aligning to TRBD1. CDR1 and CDR2 (germline): SEHNR, FQNEAQ (reference sequence). This CDR3 has 15 residues. Trimming took 4 bases from V and 4 from J; bases not matched to a gene: 10. CDR3 in amino acids: CASSSSGRGRYEQYF. The CDR3 coding sequence is TGTGCCAGCAGCTCCTCTGGTAGGGGGCGTTACGAGCAGTACTTC.

This CDR3 reads CASSVEGVYNEQFF. In nucleotides, the CDR3 is TGTGCCAGCAGCGTAGAAGGGGTCTACAATGAGCAGTTCTTC. The V gene is TRBV9, the J gene TRBJ2-1, with D possibly matching TRBD1 (5 bases). Germline CDR1 SGDLS, CDR2 YYNGEE. The CDR3 runs to 14 residues. The ends were cut back, 0 bases at V and 3 bases at J, with 7 bases in the middle.

The CDR3 DNA reads TGTGCCAGCAGTGAGCGAACTAGCGGCCTCAATGAGCAGTTCTTC. It codes for CASSERTSGLNEQFF. The chain carries TRBV6-1 and TRBJ2-1; 8 positions match TRBD2. CDR1 is MNHNS and CDR2 is SASEGT in the germline V gene. The CDR3 is 15 amino acids. Trimming cost V 3 bases and J 6 bases; bases outside gene matches: 7.

This clone appeared many times. The chain is built from TRBV19 and TRBJ2-7, with D unresolved. Germline CDR1 reads LNHDA; CDR2 reads SQIVND (reference sequence). The CDR3 runs 14 residues. V dropped 1 base and J dropped 3 bases, with 10 bases sitting between them. The CDR3 reads CASSIGLGSYEQYF. The DNA for the CDR3 is TGTGCCAGTAGTATAGGACTGGGCAGCTACGAGCAGTACTTC.

A few counts support this clone. This sequence joins TRBV19 and TRBJ2-1; 10 nucleotides line up with TRBD1. V was pared by 4 bases and J by 11 bases, with 11 bases of the junction left unmatched. This CDR3 is built from 15 residues. CDR1 LNHDA and CDR2 SQIVND come from the germline V gene (reference sequence). The chain's CDR3 is CASSTGQGVLAQQFF. CDR3 nucleotides: TGTGCCAGTAGTACCGGACAGGGGGTCTTGGCTCAGCAGTTCTTC.

This clone was observed a few times. V usage is TRBV5-1 and J usage is TRBJ1-2; 8 bases are a match to TRBD1. Germline CDR1 reads SGHRS; CDR2 reads YFSETQ. This CDR3 has 15 residues. The V gene end was trimmed by 6 bases and the J gene end by 3 bases; junction bases not matched to a gene: 10. The CDR3: CASILNPGQDYGYTF. For the CDR3, the DNA is TGCGCCAGCATCTTAAATCCGGGACAGGACTATGGCTACACCTTC.

With respect to this clone: Other DNA sequences in this specimen translate into the identical CDR3. The chain combines TRBV18 with TRBJ2-5; D is unresolved. CDR1 and CDR2 (germline): KGHSH, LQKENI. There are 14 residues in the CDR3. With 3 bases removed from V and 0 bases from J, the gap between germline ends came to 8 bases. CDR3 in amino acids: CASSPGLDQETQYF. CDR3 bases: TGTGCCAGCTCACCCGGGTTGGACCAAGAGACCCAGTACTTC.

The chain has TRBV18 and TRBJ1-2, with D uncertain. This CDR3 contains 14 residues. Trimming removed 3 bases from V and 2 bases from J, with 10 bases in between. CDR1 and CDR2 from the germline V gene are KGHSH and LQKENI. CDR3 sequence reads: CASSPTGVNYGYTF. CDR3 DNA sequence: TGTGCCAGCTCACCGACGGGAGTAAACTATGGCTACACCTTC.

This clone has just a few counts. The gene calls are TRBV7-2 and TRBJ2-2; 7 bases line up with TRBD2. CDR1 and CDR2 from the germline V gene are SGHTA and FQGNSA. With V trimmed by 1 base and J by 4 bases, 3 bases remained unmatched. The CDR3 totals 15 residues. The CDR3 sequence: CASSLEVAGTGELFF. Here the CDR3 DNA reads TGTGCCAGCAGCTTAGAAGTAGCGGGCACCGGGGAGCTGTTTTTT.